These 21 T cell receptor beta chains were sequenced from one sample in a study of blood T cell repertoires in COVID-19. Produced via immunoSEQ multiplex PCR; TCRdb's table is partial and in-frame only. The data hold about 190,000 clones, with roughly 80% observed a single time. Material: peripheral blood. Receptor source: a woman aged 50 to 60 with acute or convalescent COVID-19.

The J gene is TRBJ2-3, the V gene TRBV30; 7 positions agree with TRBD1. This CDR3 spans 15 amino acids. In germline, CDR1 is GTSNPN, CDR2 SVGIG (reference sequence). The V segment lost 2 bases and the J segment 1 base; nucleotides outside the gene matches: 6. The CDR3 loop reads CAWSRDGTGTDTQYF. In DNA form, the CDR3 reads TGTGCCTGGAGTAGGGACGGGACAGGCACAGATACGCAGTATTTT. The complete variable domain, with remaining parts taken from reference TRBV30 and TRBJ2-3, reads SQTIHQWPATLVQPVGSPLSLECTVEGTSNPNLYWYRQAAGRGLQLLFYSVGIGQISSEVPQNLSASRPQDRQFILSSKKLLLSDSGFYLCAWSRDGTGTDTQYFGPGTRLTVL.

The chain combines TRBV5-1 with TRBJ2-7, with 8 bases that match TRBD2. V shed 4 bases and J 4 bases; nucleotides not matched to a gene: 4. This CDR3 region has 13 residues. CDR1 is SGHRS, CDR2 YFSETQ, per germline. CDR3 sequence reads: CASSPLAGYEQYF. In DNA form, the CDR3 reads TGCGCCAGCAGCCCCTTAGCGGGGTACGAGCAGTACTTC.

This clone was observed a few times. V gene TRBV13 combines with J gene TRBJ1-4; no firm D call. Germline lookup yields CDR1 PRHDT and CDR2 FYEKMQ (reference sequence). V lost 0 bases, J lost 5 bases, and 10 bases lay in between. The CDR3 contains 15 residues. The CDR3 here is CASSLGLTQNEKLFF. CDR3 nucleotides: TGTGCCAGCAGCTTAGGCCTAACACAGAATGAAAAACTGTTTTTT.

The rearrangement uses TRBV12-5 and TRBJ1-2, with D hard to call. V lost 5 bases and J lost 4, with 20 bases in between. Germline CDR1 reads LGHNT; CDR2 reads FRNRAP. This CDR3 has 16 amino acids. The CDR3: CASGPGAGISTYGYTF. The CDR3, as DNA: TGTGCTAGTGGTCCAGGCGCCGGGATTTCTACCTATGGCTACACCTTC.

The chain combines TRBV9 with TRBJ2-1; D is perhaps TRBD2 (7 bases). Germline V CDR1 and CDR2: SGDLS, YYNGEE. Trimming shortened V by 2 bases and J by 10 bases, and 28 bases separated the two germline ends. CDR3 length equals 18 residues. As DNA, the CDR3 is TGTGCCAGCAGCGTCCGAGGGGGGGTAGCGGACCGTTGGGAGGAGCAGTTCTTC. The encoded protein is CASSVRGGVADRWEEQFF.

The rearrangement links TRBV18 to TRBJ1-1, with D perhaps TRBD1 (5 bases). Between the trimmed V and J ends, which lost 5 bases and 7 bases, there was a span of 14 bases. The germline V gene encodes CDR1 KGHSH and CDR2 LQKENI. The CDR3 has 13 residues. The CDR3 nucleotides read TGTGCCAGCTCAAAGGCCCCGGACAATGAAGCTTTCTTT. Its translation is CASSKAPDNEAFF.

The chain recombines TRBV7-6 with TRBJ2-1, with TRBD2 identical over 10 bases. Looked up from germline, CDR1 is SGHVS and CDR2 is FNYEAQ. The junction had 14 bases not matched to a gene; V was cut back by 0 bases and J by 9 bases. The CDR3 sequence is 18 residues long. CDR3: CASSLAPPLAGAGSEQFF. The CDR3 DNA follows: TGTGCCAGCAGCTTAGCCCCACCCCTAGCGGGAGCCGGTTCTGAGCAGTTCTTC.

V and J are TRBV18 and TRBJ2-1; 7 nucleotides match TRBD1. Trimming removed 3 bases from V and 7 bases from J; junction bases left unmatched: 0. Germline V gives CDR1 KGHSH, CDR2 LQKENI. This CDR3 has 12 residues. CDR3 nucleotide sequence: TGTGCCAGCTCACCGACAGGGAATGAGCAGTTCTTC. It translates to CASSPTGNEQFF.

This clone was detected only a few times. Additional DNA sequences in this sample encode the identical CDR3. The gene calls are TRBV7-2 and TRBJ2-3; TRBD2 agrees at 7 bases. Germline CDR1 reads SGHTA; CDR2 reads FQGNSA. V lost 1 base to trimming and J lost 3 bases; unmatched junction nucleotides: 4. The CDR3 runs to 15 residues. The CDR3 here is CASSLVGLGTDTQYF. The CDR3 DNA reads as TGTGCCAGCAGCTTAGTAGGACTAGGAACAGATACGCAGTATTTT. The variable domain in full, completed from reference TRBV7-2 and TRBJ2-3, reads GAGVSQSPSNKVTEKGKDVELRCDPISGHTALYWYRQSLGQGLEFLIYFQGNSAPDKSGLPSDRFSAERTGGSVSTLTIQRTQQEDSAVYLCASSLVGLGTDTQYFGPGTRLTVL.

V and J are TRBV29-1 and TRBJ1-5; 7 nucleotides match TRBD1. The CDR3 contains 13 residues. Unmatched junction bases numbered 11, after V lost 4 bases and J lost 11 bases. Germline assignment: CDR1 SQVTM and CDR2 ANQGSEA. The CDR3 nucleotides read TGCAGCGTTGTTGAACAGGGGACTTTTTCCCAGCATTTT. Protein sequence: CSVVEQGTFSQHF.

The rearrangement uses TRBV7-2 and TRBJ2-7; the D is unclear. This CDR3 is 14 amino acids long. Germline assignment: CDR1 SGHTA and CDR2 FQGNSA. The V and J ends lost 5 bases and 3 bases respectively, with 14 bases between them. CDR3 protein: CASSPAAVGYEQYF. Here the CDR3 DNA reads TGTGCCAGCAGCCCGGCGGCGGTCGGCTACGAGCAGTACTTC.

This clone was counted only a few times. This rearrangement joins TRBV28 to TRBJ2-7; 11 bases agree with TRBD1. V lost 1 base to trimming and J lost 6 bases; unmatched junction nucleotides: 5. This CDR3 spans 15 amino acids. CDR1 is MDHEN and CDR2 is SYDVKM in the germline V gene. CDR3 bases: TGTGCCAGCAGTTTATATGGTGGGACAGGGGGCGAGCAGTACTTC. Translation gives CASSLYGGTGGEQYF.

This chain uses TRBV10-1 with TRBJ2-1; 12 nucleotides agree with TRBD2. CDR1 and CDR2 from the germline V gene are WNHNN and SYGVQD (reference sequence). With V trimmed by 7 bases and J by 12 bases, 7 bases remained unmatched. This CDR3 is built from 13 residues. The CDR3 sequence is CASKPSGRAAQFF. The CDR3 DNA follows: TGCGCCAGCAAGCCTAGCGGGAGGGCCGCGCAGTTCTTC.

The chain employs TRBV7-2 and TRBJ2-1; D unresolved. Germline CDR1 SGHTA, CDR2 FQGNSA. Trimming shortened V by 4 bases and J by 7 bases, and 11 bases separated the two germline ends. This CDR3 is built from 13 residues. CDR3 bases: TGTGCCAGCAGCTCTAGAAGAGCGAATGAGCAGTTCTTC. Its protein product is CASSSRRANEQFF.

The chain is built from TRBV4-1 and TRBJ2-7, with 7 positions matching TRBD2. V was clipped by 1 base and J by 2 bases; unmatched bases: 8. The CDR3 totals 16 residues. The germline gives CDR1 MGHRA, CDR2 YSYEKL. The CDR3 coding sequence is TGCGCCAGCAGCCAAGTGGGGACTACCACCCCCTACGAGCAGTACTTC. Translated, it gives CASSQVGTTTPYEQYF.

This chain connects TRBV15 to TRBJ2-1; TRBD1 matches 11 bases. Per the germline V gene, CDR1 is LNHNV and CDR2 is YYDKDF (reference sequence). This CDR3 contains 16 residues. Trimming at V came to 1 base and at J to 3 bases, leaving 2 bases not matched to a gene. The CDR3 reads CATSRGGTGGYNEQFF. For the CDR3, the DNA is TGTGCCACCAGCAGAGGAGGGACAGGGGGCTACAATGAGCAGTTCTTC.

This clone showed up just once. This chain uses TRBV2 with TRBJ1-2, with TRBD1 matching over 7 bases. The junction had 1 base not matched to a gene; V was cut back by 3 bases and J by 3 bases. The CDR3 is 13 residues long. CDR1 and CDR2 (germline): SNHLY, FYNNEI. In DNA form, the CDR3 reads TGTGCCAGCAGTGAGGGACAGTACTATGGCTACACCTTC. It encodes CASSEGQYYGYTF.

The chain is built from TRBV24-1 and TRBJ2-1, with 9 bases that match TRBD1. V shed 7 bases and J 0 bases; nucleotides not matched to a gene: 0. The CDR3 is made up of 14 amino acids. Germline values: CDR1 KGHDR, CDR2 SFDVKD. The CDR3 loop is CATRDRGSYNEQFF. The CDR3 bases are TGTGCCACCAGGGACAGGGGCTCCTACAATGAGCAGTTCTTC.

The CDR3 nucleotides read TGTGCCAGCAGTTACGCGGCTAGCGGTACCTACGAGCAGTACTTC. This translates into CASSYAASGTYEQYF. The chain combines TRBV6-5 with TRBJ2-7; 7 bases fit TRBD2. This CDR3 comprises 15 residues. Losses at the gene ends were 2 bases for V and 2 bases for J; bases not matched to a gene: 6. Germline CDR1 MNHEY, CDR2 SVGAGI.

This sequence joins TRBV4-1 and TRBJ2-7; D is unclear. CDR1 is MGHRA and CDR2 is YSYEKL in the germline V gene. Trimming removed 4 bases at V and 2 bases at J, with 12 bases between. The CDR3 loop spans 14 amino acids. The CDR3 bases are TGCGCCAGCAGCCCTACTACGGAGACCTACGAGCAGTACTTC. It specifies CASSPTTETYEQYF.

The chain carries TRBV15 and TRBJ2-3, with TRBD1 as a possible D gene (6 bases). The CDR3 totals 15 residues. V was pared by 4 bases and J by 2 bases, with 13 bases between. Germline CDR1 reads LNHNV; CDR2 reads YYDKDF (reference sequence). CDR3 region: CATSMGDKATDTQYF. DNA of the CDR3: TGTGCCACCAGCATGGGGGACAAAGCCACAGATACGCAGTATTTT.